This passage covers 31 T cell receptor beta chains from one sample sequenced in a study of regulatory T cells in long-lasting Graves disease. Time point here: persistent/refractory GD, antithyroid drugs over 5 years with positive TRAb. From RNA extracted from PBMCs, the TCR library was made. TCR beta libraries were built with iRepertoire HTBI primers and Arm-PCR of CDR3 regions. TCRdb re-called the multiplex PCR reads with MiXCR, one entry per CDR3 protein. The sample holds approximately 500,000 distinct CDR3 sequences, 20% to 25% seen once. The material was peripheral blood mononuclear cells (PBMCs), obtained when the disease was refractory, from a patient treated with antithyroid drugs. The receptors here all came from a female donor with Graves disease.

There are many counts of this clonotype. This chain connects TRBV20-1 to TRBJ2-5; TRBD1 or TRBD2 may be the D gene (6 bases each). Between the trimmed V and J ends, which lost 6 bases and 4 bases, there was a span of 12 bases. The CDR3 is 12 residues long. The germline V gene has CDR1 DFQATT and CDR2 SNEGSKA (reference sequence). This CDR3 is CSAPQGGETQYF. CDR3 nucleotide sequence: TGCAGTGCGCCACAGGGAGGAGAGACCCAGTACTTC.

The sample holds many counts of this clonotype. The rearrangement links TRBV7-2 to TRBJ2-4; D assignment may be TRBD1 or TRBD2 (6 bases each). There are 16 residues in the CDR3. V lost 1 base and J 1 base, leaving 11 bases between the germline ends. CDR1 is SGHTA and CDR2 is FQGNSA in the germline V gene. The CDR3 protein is CASSLGGGRAKNIQYF. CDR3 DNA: TGTGCCAGCAGCTTAGGTGGGGGGCGGGCCAAAAACATTCAGTACTTC.

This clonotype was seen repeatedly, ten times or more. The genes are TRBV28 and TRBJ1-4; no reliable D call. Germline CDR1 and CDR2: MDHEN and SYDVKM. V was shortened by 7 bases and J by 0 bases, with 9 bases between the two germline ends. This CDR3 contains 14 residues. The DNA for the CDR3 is TGTGCCAGCAAGTATAGTACAACTAATGAAAAACTGTTTTTT. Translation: CASKYSTTNEKLFF.

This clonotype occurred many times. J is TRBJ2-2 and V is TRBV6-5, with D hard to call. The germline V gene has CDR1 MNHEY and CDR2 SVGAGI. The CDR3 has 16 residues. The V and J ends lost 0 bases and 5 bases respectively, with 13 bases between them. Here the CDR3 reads CASSYSIWARTGELFF. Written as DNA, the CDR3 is TGTGCCAGCAGTTACTCGATCTGGGCTAGGACCGGGGAGCTGTTTTTT.

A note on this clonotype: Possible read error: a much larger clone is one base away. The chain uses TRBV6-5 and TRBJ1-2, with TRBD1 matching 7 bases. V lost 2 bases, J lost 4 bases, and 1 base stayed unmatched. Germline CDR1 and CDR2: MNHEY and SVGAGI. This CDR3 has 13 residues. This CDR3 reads CASSYRDSYGYTF. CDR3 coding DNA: TGTGCCAGCAGTTACAGGGACAGCTATGGCTACACCTTC.

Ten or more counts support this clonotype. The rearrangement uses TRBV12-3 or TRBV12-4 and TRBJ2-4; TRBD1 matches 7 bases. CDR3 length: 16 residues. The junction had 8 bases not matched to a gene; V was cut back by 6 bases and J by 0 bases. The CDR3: CASRNGTVLAKNIQYF. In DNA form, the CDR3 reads TGTGCCAGCAGAAACGGGACAGTCCTAGCCAAAAACATTCAGTACTTC.

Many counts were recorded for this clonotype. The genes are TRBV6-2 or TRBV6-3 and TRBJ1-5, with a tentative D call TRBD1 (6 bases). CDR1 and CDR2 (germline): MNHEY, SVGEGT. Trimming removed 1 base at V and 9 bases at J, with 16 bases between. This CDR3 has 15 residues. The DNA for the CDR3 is TGTGCCAGCAGTTACTTACAGGGACCGGAGGGGCCCCAGCATTTT. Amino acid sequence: CASSYLQGPEGPQHF.

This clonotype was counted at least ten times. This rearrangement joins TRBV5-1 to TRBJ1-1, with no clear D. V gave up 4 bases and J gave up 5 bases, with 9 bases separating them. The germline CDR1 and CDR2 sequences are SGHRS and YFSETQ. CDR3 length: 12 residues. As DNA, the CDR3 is TGCGCCAGCAGCGGCTCGGGGACTGAAGCTTTCTTT. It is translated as CASSGSGTEAFF.

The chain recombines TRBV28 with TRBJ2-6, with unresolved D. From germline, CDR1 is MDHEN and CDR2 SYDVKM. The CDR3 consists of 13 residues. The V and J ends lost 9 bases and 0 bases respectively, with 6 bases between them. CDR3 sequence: CASANSGANVLTF. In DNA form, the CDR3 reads TGTGCCAGTGCCAACTCTGGGGCCAACGTCCTGACTTTC.

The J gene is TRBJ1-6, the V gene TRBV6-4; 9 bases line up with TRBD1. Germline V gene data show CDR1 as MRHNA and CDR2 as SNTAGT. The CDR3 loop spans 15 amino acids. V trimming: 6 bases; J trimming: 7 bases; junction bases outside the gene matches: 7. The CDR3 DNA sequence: TGTGCCAGCAGGCAACAGGGGGCGCTCAATTCACCCCTCCACTTT. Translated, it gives CASRQQGALNSPLHF.

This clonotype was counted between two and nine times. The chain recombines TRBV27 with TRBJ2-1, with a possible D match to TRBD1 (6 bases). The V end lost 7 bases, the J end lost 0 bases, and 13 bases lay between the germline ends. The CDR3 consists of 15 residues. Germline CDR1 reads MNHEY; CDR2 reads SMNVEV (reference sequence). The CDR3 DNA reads TGTGCCAGCACTGATCAGGGGCCCTCCTACAATGAGCAGTTCTTC. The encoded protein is CASTDQGPSYNEQFF.

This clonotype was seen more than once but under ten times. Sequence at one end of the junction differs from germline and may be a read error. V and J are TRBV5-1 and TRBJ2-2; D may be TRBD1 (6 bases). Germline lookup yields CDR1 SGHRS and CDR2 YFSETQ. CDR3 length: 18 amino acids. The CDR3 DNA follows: TGCGCCGGCAGCTTGGCAGACTGGGGGCCAGCATGGACCGGGGAGCTGTTTTTT. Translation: CAGSLADWGPAWTGELFF.

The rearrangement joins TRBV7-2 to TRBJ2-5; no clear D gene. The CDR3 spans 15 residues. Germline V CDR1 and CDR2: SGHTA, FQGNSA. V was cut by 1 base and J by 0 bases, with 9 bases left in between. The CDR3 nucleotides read TGTGCCAGCAGCTTAGACAGAGTATACCAAGAGACCCAGTACTTC. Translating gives CASSLDRVYQETQYF.

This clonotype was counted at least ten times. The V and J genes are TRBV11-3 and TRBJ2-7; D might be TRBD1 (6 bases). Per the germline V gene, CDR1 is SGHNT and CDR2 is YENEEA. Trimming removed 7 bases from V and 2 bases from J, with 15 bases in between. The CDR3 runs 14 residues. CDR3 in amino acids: CASTSPDRTYEQYF. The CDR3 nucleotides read TGTGCCAGCACCTCGCCGGACAGAACCTACGAGCAGTACTTC.

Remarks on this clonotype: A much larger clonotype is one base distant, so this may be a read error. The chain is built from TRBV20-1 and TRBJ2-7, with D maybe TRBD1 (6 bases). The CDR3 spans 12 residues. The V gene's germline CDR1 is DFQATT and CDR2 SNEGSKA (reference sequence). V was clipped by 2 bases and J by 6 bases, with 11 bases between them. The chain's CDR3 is CSARQGTGEQYF. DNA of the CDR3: TGCAGTGCTAGACAGGGGACGGGCGAGCAGTACTTC.

CDR3 coding DNA: TGTGCCAGTAGCCGTCCGGGCGACACCGGGGAGCTGTTTTTT. Translating it yields CASSRPGDTGELFF. The gene calls are TRBV19 and TRBJ2-2; unclear D gene. The CDR3 runs 14 residues. Trimming removed 6 bases at V and 3 bases at J, with 11 bases between. Germline values: CDR1 LNHDA, CDR2 SQIVND (reference sequence).

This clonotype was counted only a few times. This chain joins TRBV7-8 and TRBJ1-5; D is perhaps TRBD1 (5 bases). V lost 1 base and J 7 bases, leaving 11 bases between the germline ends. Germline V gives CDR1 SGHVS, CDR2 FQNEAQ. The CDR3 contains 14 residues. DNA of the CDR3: TGTGCCAGCAGCTTAGAAAGGAGGGGACAGCCCCAGCATTTT. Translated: CASSLERRGQPQHF.

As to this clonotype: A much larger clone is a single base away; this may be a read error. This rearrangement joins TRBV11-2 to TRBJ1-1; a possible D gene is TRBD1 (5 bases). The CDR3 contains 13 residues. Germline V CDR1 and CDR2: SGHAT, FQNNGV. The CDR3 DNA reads TGTGCCAACAGCTTCCCCGGGACCGCTGAAGCTTTCTTT. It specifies CANSFPGTAEAFF.

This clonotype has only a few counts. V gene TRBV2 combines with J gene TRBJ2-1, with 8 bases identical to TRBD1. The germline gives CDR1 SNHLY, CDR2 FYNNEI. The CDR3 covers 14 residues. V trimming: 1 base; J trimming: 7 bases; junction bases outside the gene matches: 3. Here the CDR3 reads CASSEGTGWNEQFF. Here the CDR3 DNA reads TGTGCCAGCAGTGAAGGGACAGGGTGGAATGAGCAGTTCTTC.

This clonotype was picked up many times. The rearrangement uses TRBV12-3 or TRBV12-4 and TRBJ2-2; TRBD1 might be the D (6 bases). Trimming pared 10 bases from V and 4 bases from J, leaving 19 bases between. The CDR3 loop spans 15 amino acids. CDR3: CATRLWQGLTGELFF. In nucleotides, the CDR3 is TGTGCCACCAGGCTATGGCAGGGGCTCACCGGGGAGCTGTTTTTT.

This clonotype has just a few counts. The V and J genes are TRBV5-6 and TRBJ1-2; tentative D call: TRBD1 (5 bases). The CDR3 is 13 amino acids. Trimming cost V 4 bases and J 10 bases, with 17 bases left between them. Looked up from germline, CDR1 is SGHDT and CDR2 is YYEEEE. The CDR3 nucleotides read TGTGCCAGCAGCCTTCCGGCAGGGCCTACCTACACCTTC. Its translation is CASSLPAGPTYTF.

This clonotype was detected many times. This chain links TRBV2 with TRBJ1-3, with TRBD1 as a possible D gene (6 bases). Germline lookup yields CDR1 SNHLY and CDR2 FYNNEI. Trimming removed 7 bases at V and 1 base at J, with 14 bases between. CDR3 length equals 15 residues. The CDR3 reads CASTTGILSGNTIYF. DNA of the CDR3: TGTGCCAGCACTACAGGGATCCTTTCTGGAAACACCATATATTTT.

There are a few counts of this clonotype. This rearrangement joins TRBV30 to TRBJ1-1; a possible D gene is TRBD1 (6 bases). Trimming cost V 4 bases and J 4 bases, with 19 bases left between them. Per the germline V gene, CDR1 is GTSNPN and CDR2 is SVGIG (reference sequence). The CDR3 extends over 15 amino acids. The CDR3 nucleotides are TGTGCCTGGAAAATGCTGGGGGGCGCGGGCACTGAAGCTTTCTTT. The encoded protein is CAWKMLGGAGTEAFF. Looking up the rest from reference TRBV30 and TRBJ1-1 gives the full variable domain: SQTIHQWPATLVQPVGSPLSLECTVEGTSNPNLYWYRQAAGRGLQLLFYSVGIGQISSEVPQNLSASRPQDRQFILSSKKLLLSDSGFYLCAWKMLGGAGTEAFFGQGTRLTVV.

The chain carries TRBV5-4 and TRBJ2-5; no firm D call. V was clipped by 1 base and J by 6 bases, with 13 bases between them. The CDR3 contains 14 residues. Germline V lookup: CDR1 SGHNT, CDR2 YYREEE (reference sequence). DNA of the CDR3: TGTGCCAGCAGCTTGAGAGGATTCGGAAAGACCCAGTACTTC. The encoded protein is CASSLRGFGKTQYF.

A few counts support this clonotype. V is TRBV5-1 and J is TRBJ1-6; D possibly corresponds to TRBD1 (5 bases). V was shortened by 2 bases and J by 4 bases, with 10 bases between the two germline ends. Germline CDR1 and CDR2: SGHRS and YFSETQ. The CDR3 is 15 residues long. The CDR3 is CASSLRGEYNSPLHF. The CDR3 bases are TGCGCCAGCAGCTTACGGGGGGAATATAATTCACCCCTCCACTTT.

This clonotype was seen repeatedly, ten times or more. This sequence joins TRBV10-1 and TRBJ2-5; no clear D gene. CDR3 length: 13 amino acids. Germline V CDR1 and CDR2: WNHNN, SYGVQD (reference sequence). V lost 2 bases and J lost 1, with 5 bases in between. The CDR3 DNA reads TGCGCCAGCAGTGAGGCAGCCCAAGAGACCCAGTACTTC. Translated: CASSEAAQETQYF.

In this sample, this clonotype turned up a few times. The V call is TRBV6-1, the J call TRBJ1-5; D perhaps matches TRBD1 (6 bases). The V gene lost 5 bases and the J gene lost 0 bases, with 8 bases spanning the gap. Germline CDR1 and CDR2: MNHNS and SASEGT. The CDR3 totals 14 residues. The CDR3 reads CASSTGFSNQPQHF. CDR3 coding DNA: TGTGCCAGCAGTACAGGGTTTAGCAATCAGCCCCAGCATTTT.

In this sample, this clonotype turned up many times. CDR3 sequence: CASSFRSRGEWNTEAFF. CDR3 nucleotides: TGTGCCAGCAGTTTCCGAAGTAGAGGGGAGTGGAACACTGAAGCTTTCTTT. The chain combines TRBV27 with TRBJ1-1; weak D call: TRBD1 (5 bases). V was clipped by 3 bases and J by 1 base, with 18 bases between them. Germline CDR1 is MNHEY and CDR2 is SMNVEV (reference sequence). The CDR3 is 17 amino acids.

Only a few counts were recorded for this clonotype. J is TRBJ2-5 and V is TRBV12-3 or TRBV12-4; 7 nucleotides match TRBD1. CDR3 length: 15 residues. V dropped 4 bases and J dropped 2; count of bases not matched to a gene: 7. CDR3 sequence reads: CASSSSTGYQETQYF. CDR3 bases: TGTGCCAGCAGTTCCTCGACAGGGTATCAAGAGACCCAGTACTTC.

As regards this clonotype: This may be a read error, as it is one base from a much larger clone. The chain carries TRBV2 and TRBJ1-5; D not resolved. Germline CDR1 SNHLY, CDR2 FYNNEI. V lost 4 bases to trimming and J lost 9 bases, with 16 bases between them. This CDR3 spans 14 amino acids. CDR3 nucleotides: TGTGCCAGCAGTGGAGGAGCAGAAGGCCTGCCCCAGCATTTT. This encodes CASSGGAEGLPQHF.

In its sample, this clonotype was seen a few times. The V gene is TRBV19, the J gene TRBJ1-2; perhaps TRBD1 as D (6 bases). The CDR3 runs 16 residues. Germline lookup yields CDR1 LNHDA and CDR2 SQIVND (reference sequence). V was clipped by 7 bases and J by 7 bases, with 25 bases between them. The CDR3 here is CASTLTGNQGRGGYTF. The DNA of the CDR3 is TGTGCCAGTACCCTTACCGGGAATCAGGGGCGTGGTGGCTACACCTTC.